These 29 T cell receptor beta chains were sequenced from one sample in a study of shared clonotypes between healthy human individuals. CD45RO-negative, CCR7-selected cells formed the naive CD8 fraction, which excluded terminally differentiated effector memory CD45RA+ cells. Sequenced by immunoSEQ multiplex PCR; TCRdb stores in-frame clones only, minus some. The data contain roughly 590,000 clones, less than 97% of them seen just once; the ten biggest clones take up roughly 0.1%. Sequencing was carried out using naive CD8+ T cells sorted from blood. The origin of the receptors is a woman younger than 45 in good health.

The chain joins TRBV7-2 to TRBJ2-1; 7 bases are shared with TRBD2. CDR3 length equals 16 residues. CDR1 is SGHTA, CDR2 FQGNSA, per germline. Losses at the gene ends were 2 bases for V and 7 bases for J; bases not matched to a gene: 11. The CDR3 here is CASSLRRGRGVNEQFF. The CDR3 region has the DNA TGTGCCAGCAGCTTACGCCGCGGGAGAGGGGTGAATGAGCAGTTCTTC.

The V call is TRBV19, the J call TRBJ2-2, with 8 bases lining up with TRBD1. The CDR3 is 14 amino acids. CDR1 and CDR2 (germline): LNHDA, SQIVND (reference sequence). With V trimmed by 4 bases and J by 4 bases, 2 bases remained unmatched. DNA for the CDR3: TGTGCCAGTAGTACGGGACAGGTCACCGGGGAGCTGTTTTTT. This translates into CASSTGQVTGELFF.

With respect to this clone: Different DNA sequences within this sample yield the same CDR3. V usage is TRBV6-6 and J usage is TRBJ2-5; no definite D call. The CDR3 runs 11 residues. The germline V and J ends were trimmed by 2 bases and 5 bases, with 3 bases remaining between them. The germline V gene has CDR1 MNHNY and CDR2 SVGAGI (reference sequence). The CDR3 bases are TGTGCCAGCAGTTACGGCGAGACCCAGTACTTC. Translation gives CASSYGETQYF.

The CDR3 region has the DNA TGTGCCAGCAGTTACGGGACAGGGGGCTCCTACGAGCAGTACTTC. Translated: CASSYGTGGSYEQYF. V usage is TRBV6-6 and J usage is TRBJ2-7, with 11 bases that match TRBD1. From germline, CDR1 is MNHNY and CDR2 SVGAGI (reference sequence). V lost 2 bases and J lost 0; bases outside the gene matches: 0. The CDR3 spans 15 residues.

The gene calls are TRBV7-7 and TRBJ2-1; weak D call: TRBD2 (6 bases). Between the trimmed V and J ends, which lost 1 base and 4 bases, there was a span of 11 bases. Germline V gene sequence: CDR1 SSHAT, CDR2 FNYEAQ (reference sequence). CDR3 length: 15 amino acids. The CDR3 region has the DNA TGTGCCAGCAGCTTAGATGATAGCGGTTACAATGAGCAGTTCTTC. It is translated as CASSLDDSGYNEQFF.

V is TRBV19 and J is TRBJ2-7, with D maybe TRBD1 (6 bases). Per the germline V gene, CDR1 is LNHDA and CDR2 is SQIVND (reference sequence). This CDR3 contains 17 residues. V was shortened by 6 bases and J by 6 bases, with 27 bases between the two germline ends. The CDR3 DNA follows: TGTGCCAGTAGCATGGGGGCGCGAGATCCGGGACGCGGCGAGCAGTACTTC. Protein sequence: CASSMGARDPGRGEQYF.

The V gene is TRBV4-1, the J gene TRBJ2-6; D is ambiguous. V dropped 0 bases and J dropped 3 bases, with 15 bases sitting between them. The V gene's germline CDR1 is MGHRA and CDR2 YSYEKL. This CDR3 comprises 18 residues. Written as DNA, the CDR3 is TGCGCCAGCAGCCAAGAGGGCGGCGTCCCAATTGGGGCCAACGTCCTGACTTTC. Amino acids: CASSQEGGVPIGANVLTF.

This chain uses TRBV5-6 with TRBJ1-2; D is ambiguous. CDR1 and CDR2 (germline): SGHDT, YYEEEE. Deletions cut 1 base from V and 2 bases from J, with 18 bases between. The CDR3 loop spans 17 amino acids. The CDR3 is CASSLLGYSSSNYGYTF. The CDR3 DNA follows: TGTGCCAGCAGCTTGTTGGGATACAGCAGTTCAAACTATGGCTACACCTTC.

The V and J genes are TRBV9 and TRBJ2-3; D unresolved. The CDR3 contains 15 residues. Trimming pared 1 base from V and 0 bases from J, leaving 9 bases between. Per the germline V gene, CDR1 is SGDLS and CDR2 is YYNGEE. This chain's CDR3 is CASSVWGSSTDTQYF. DNA for the CDR3: TGTGCCAGCAGCGTATGGGGTTCTAGCACAGATACGCAGTATTTT.

The J gene is TRBJ2-1, the V gene TRBV28; D unclear. V was clipped by 3 bases and J by 0 bases, with 9 bases between them. The germline CDR1 and CDR2 sequences are MDHEN and SYDVKM. The CDR3 has 15 residues. CDR3 DNA: TGTGCCAGCAGTTTCCGGCTTTCCTCCTACAATGAGCAGTTCTTC. Its protein product is CASSFRLSSYNEQFF. The whole variable domain, filled in from reference TRBV28 and TRBJ2-1, reads DVKVTQSSRYLVKRTGEKVFLECVQDMDHENMFWYRQDPGLGLRLIYFSYDVKMKEKGDIPEGYSVSREKKERFSLILESASTNQTSMYLCASSFRLSSYNEQFFGPGTRLTVL.

The chain is built from TRBV19 and TRBJ1-1; TRBD1 might be the D (5 bases). Germline V gene lookup returns CDR1 LNHDA and CDR2 SQIVND (reference sequence). The CDR3 runs to 13 residues. The V gene lost 2 bases and the J gene lost 6 bases, with 10 bases spanning the gap. The CDR3 is CASSIRTRAEAFF. DNA for the CDR3: TGTGCCAGTAGTATAAGGACAAGGGCTGAAGCTTTCTTT. The full variable domain, completed using reference TRBV19 and TRBJ1-1, is DGGITQSPKYLFRKEGQNVTLSCEQNLNHDAMYWYRQDPGQGLRLIYYSQIVNDFQKGDIAEGYSVSREKKESFPLTVTSAQKNPTAFYLCASSIRTRAEAFFGQGTRLTVV.

The rearrangement uses TRBV7-9 and TRBJ2-3, with 13 bases aligning to TRBD2. After removal of 5 bases from V and 5 bases from J, the junction contained 16 bases not matched to a gene. In germline, CDR1 is SEHNR, CDR2 FQNEAQ (reference sequence). This CDR3 is 19 amino acids long. The CDR3 spells CASSPGGEGLAGAVDTQYF. For the CDR3, the DNA is TGTGCCAGCAGCCCCGGGGGGGAAGGACTAGCGGGAGCTGTAGATACGCAGTATTTT.

V usage is TRBV27 and J usage is TRBJ2-7, with 11 bases lining up with TRBD1. Germline CDR1 is MNHEY and CDR2 is SMNVEV (reference sequence). This CDR3 is 16 amino acids long. V was pared by 0 bases and J by 6 bases, with 7 bases of the junction left unmatched. CDR3 amino acids: CASSLSPGTGGAEQYF. The CDR3 DNA reads TGTGCCAGCAGTTTATCCCCAGGGACAGGGGGGGCCGAGCAGTACTTC.

As concerns this clone: This CDR3 is also generated by other DNA sequences in the sample. The chain carries TRBV7-9 and TRBJ1-4, with a weak D call TRBD1 (6 bases). V dropped 9 bases and J dropped 6 bases, with 11 bases sitting between them. This CDR3 spans 12 amino acids. Germline V gene data show CDR1 as SEHNR and CDR2 as FQNEAQ (reference sequence). The CDR3 protein is CASSGGDEKLFF. CDR3 sequence (DNA): TGTGCCAGTTCGGGGGGCGATGAAAAACTGTTTTTT.

J is TRBJ2-1 and V is TRBV6-6; the D gene is possibly TRBD2 (6 bases). Trimming left V 8 bases short and J 10 bases short, with 12 bases between. CDR3 length: 11 residues. CDR1 MNHNY and CDR2 SVGAGI come from the germline V gene (reference sequence). CDR3 sequence reads: CASLSEGEQFF. In DNA form, the CDR3 reads TGTGCCAGCCTCTCGGAGGGGGAGCAGTTCTTC.

The chain combines TRBV5-6 with TRBJ1-5; D unresolved. This CDR3 is 14 amino acids long. Trimming took 2 bases from V and 1 from J, leaving 7 bases between them. Germline values: CDR1 SGHDT, CDR2 YYEEEE. This CDR3 is CASSFGQSNQPQHF. The DNA of the CDR3 is TGTGCCAGCAGCTTCGGGCAGAGCAATCAGCCCCAGCATTTT.

Concerning this clone: Additional DNA sequences in this sample encode the identical CDR3. The J gene is TRBJ2-1, the V gene TRBV29-1; D might be TRBD2 (6 bases). Trimming cost V 4 bases and J 0 bases, with 7 bases left between them. Germline-derived CDR1 and CDR2 are SQVTM and ANQGSEA. The CDR3 runs to 13 residues. The CDR3: CSVGRDSYNEQFF. The CDR3 DNA is TGCAGCGTTGGGCGGGACTCCTACAATGAGCAGTTCTTC.

This chain joins TRBV29-1 and TRBJ2-3, with 8 bases that match TRBD1. Losses at the gene ends were 8 bases for V and 6 bases for J; bases not matched to a gene: 10. Germline lookup yields CDR1 SQVTM and CDR2 ANQGSEA. The CDR3 covers 13 residues. CDR3 nucleotides: TGCAGCACCGGGACAGGATTGTACGATACGCAGTATTTT. Protein sequence: CSTGTGLYDTQYF.

The CDR3 is CASSLVWDREAIETQYF. The CDR3 DNA reads TGTGCCAGCAGCTTGGTCTGGGACAGGGAGGCTATAGAGACCCAGTACTTC. The chain couples TRBV5-4 to TRBJ2-5; 9 nucleotides agree with TRBD1. CDR1 and CDR2 from the germline V gene are SGHNT and YYREEE (reference sequence). After removal of 0 bases from V and 4 bases from J, the junction contained 10 bases not matched to a gene. The CDR3 length is 17 residues.

The V and J genes are TRBV5-5 and TRBJ2-5; D perhaps matches TRBD1 (5 bases). CDR3 length: 16 residues. V was clipped by 2 bases and J by 5 bases, with 19 bases between them. Germline V gene lookup returns CDR1 SGHKS and CDR2 YYEKEE (reference sequence). The CDR3 spells CASSFWGRASMETQYF. The CDR3 nucleotides are TGTGCCAGCAGCTTTTGGGGCAGGGCGAGCATGGAGACCCAGTACTTC.

The chain has TRBV19 and TRBJ1-3; 7 positions match TRBD1. Trimming at V came to 10 bases and at J to 4 bases, leaving 10 bases not matched to a gene. CDR1 is LNHDA and CDR2 is SQIVND in the germline V gene (reference sequence). The CDR3 extends over 14 amino acids. This CDR3 reads CAKTAQGFGNTIYF. CDR3 coding DNA: TGTGCCAAGACGGCACAGGGGTTCGGAAACACCATATATTTT.

This rearrangement joins TRBV2 to TRBJ1-5; 7 bases match TRBD1. V dropped 4 bases and J dropped 2; count of bases not matched to a gene: 11. CDR3 length: 17 residues. The germline gives CDR1 SNHLY, CDR2 FYNNEI. CDR3 sequence reads: CASSGQGTRVGNQPQHF. CDR3 coding DNA: TGTGCCAGCAGTGGACAGGGAACGCGGGTGGGCAATCAGCCCCAGCATTTT.

This chain connects TRBV10-1 to TRBJ2-2; D is undetermined. V lost 5 bases to trimming and J lost 2 bases, with 6 bases between them. CDR1 and CDR2 from the germline V gene are WNHNN and SYGVQD (reference sequence). The CDR3 extends over 13 amino acids. The CDR3 spells CASSRPNTGELFF. The CDR3 nucleotides are TGCGCCAGCAGTCGGCCCAACACCGGGGAGCTGTTTTTT.

The chain recombines TRBV19 with TRBJ2-7; 14 nucleotides agree with TRBD2. Looked up from germline, CDR1 is LNHDA and CDR2 is SQIVND (reference sequence). The junction had 7 bases not matched to a gene; V was cut back by 5 bases and J by 4 bases. This CDR3 contains 16 residues. As DNA, the CDR3 is TGTGCCAGTAGTTTGACGGGACTAGCGGGAGTTTACGAGCAGTACTTC. It yields the protein CASSLTGLAGVYEQYF.

The genes are TRBV4-1 and TRBJ2-7, with D tentatively TRBD1 (6 bases). Trimming took 2 bases from V and 3 from J, leaving 17 bases between them. Germline lookup yields CDR1 MGHRA and CDR2 YSYEKL. The CDR3 is made up of 16 amino acids. The CDR3 bases are TGCGCCAGCAGCCAACCCCTGGGGACACCAAACTACGAGCAGTACTTC. Residues: CASSQPLGTPNYEQYF.

The rearrangement links TRBV19 to TRBJ2-1, with 12 bases matching TRBD2. Germline V gives CDR1 LNHDA, CDR2 SQIVND (reference sequence). The CDR3 totals 17 residues. Germline trimming cut 5 bases from V and 6 bases from J; bases unmatched to any gene: 11. CDR3 in amino acids: CASSLQLAGGTVNEQFF. Written as DNA, the CDR3 is TGTGCCAGTAGTCTACAACTAGCGGGAGGAACTGTCAATGAGCAGTTCTTC.

The V gene is TRBV15, the J gene TRBJ2-1, with D possibly TRBD2 on 6 matching bases. Trimming cost V 9 bases and J 7 bases, with 22 bases left between them. The length of the CDR3 is 15 residues. Looked up from germline, CDR1 is LNHNV and CDR2 is YYDKDF (reference sequence). The chain's CDR3 is CATSRPAGGLNEQFF. CDR3 nucleotides: TGTGCCACTTCTCGGCCAGCGGGCGGTTTGAATGAGCAGTTCTTC.

The chain is built from TRBV5-4 and TRBJ2-6, with D possibly matching TRBD2 (6 bases). There are 18 residues in the CDR3. V was clipped by 0 bases and J by 0 bases, with 13 bases between them. Germline values: CDR1 SGHNT, CDR2 YYREEE (reference sequence). The CDR3 protein is CASSLGEDLSSGANVLTF. The CDR3 DNA reads TGTGCCAGCAGCTTGGGGGAGGACCTCAGCTCTGGGGCCAACGTCCTGACTTTC.

The chain uses TRBV9 and TRBJ2-1, with 9 bases identical to TRBD2. The CDR3 is 15 residues long. Trimming at V came to 2 bases and at J to 8 bases, leaving 8 bases not matched to a gene. Germline V lookup: CDR1 SGDLS, CDR2 YYNGEE. The CDR3 DNA sequence: TGTGCCAGCAGCGTCTGGCGGGAGGGCCCCGATGAGCAGTTCTTC. Protein: CASSVWREGPDEQFF.